The entry that follows covers one T cell receptor (beta chain) sequence. The RNA input was roughly 0.45 to 1 ug, and it was reverse transcribed with random hexamers. The amplification used immunoSEQ multiplex PCR on TCR beta CDR3; it spanned 54 Vbeta and 13 Jbeta. TCRdb ran MiXCR on the immunoSEQ multiplex PCR reads and lists one entry per CDR3 protein. The data show about 200,000 distinct CDR3 sequences, more than 90% seen once. Deletions cut 2 bases from V and 2 bases from J, with 12 bases between. Germline V gives CDR1 SGHDN, CDR2 FVKESK. The length of the CDR3 is 15 residues. The sample is drawn from a study of CD8 T cells in Susac syndrome.

Sequences were obtained from CD4+ T cells from PBMCs. The V and J genes are TRBV14 and TRBJ2-5, with D unresolved. This receptor was obtained from a human donor with multiple sclerosis. The CDR3 DNA is TGTGCCAGCAGCCAATACCTAGGGTTTCAAGAGACCCAGTACTTC. It encodes CASSQYLGFQETQYF.